One sample yielded the 17 T cell receptor beta chains listed below, sequenced in a study of long-term antiretroviral therapy in people with HIV. Researchers ran immunoSEQ v3.0 at survey level. Sequenced by immunoSEQ multiplex PCR; TCRdb stores in-frame clones only, minus some. Found here are over 15,000 clones, more than 60% of them singletons; the top ten hold roughly 15%. This specimen was unsorted PBMCs, taken around 2.2 years before starting antiretroviral therapy. The source of these receptors is a young man with HIV.

CDR3 sequence reads: CASSSYGTSVYNEQFF. The CDR3 DNA is TGTGCCAGCAGCTCATATGGGACTAGCGTTTACAATGAGCAGTTCTTC. The chain employs TRBV5-4 and TRBJ2-1; 10 nucleotides align to TRBD2. This CDR3 has 16 residues. Per the germline V gene, CDR1 is SGHNT and CDR2 is YYREEE (reference sequence). Germline trimming cut 3 bases from V and 4 bases from J; bases unmatched to any gene: 7.

The chain is built from TRBV5-1 and TRBJ2-6; D not resolved. The V end was cut by 4 bases, the J end by 4 bases, with 15 bases between. This CDR3 contains 16 residues. The V gene's germline CDR1 is SGHRS and CDR2 YFSETQ. This chain's CDR3 is CASSLNDRGGANVLTF. CDR3 bases: TGCGCCAGCAGCCTCAACGACCGCGGCGGGGCCAACGTCCTGACTTTC.

The gene calls are TRBV9 and TRBJ2-1; TRBD2 aligns across 8 bases. From germline, CDR1 is SGDLS and CDR2 YYNGEE. V lost 6 bases, J lost 4 bases, and 9 bases stayed unmatched. CDR3 length: 15 amino acids. The CDR3 reads CASTPGRGEYNEQFF. The CDR3 DNA sequence: TGTGCCAGCACCCCTGGGCGGGGGGAATACAATGAGCAGTTCTTC.

V and J are TRBV18 and TRBJ1-5, with 7 nucleotides matching TRBD1. Germline values: CDR1 KGHSH, CDR2 LQKENI. After removal of 8 bases from V and 2 bases from J, the junction contained 9 bases not matched to a gene. The CDR3 has 15 amino acids. CDR3 region: CASTRDRAGNQPQHF. The CDR3 DNA is TGTGCCAGCACACGGGACAGAGCTGGCAATCAGCCCCAGCATTTT.

The chain joins TRBV11-2 to TRBJ2-2; 9 bases are shared with TRBD2. CDR1 SGHAT and CDR2 FQNNGV come from the germline V gene. V was clipped by 5 bases and J by 7 bases; unmatched bases: 5. This CDR3 is built from 14 residues. CDR3 residues: CASSTLAGNGELFF. The CDR3, as DNA: TGTGCCAGCAGCACCCTAGCGGGAAACGGGGAGCTGTTTTTT.

In its sample, this clone was seen once. The rearrangement links TRBV7-3 to TRBJ2-1; 7 bases map to TRBD2. This CDR3 spans 14 amino acids. CDR1 and CDR2 from the germline V gene are SGHTA and FQGTGA. V gave up 0 bases and J gave up 7 bases; unmatched junction bases: 3. The CDR3 protein is CASSLTSGYNEQFF. The DNA of the CDR3 is TGTGCCAGCAGCTTAACTAGCGGGTATAATGAGCAGTTCTTC.

The chain links TRBV19 to TRBJ1-4; 9 nucleotides match TRBD1. This CDR3 contains 13 residues. Trimming at V came to 7 bases and at J to 8 bases, leaving 5 bases not matched to a gene. Germline CDR1 and CDR2: LNHDA and SQIVND (reference sequence). The DNA of the CDR3 is TGTGCCAGTAAAACCGGGACAGGGGAAAAACTGTTTTTT. Protein sequence: CASKTGTGEKLFF.

The V and J genes are TRBV6-6 and TRBJ1-1, with 10 bases matching TRBD1. CDR1 and CDR2 from the germline V gene are MNHNY and SVGAGI (reference sequence). J gave up 0 bases and V 7 bases, and 2 bases lay outside the gene matches. This CDR3 comprises 14 residues. DNA for the CDR3: TGTGCCAGCACGACAGGGGGCCTGAACACTGAAGCTTTCTTT. It codes for CASTTGGLNTEAFF.

J is TRBJ2-5 and V is TRBV5-1; TRBD2 agrees at 7 bases. V was pared by 0 bases and J by 1 base, with 0 bases of the junction left unmatched. The CDR3 length is 14 residues. The germline V gene encodes CDR1 SGHRS and CDR2 YFSETQ. The CDR3 DNA follows: TGCGCCAGCAGCTTGGCTAGCGGCCAAGAGACCCAGTACTTC. As protein: CASSLASGQETQYF.

The chain couples TRBV18 to TRBJ2-7; D tentatively fits TRBD1 or TRBD2 (5 bases each). Per germline, CDR1 KGHSH and CDR2 LQKENI. This CDR3 has 13 amino acids. V was clipped by 4 bases and J by 7 bases, with 14 bases between them. This CDR3 reads CASSRDALREQYF. CDR3 DNA: TGTGCCAGCTCACGGGACGCGTTGAGGGAGCAGTACTTC.

The chain carries TRBV11-2 and TRBJ1-1; 8 nucleotides agree with TRBD1. With 4 bases clipped from V and 1 base from J, the junction kept 5 bases outside the gene matches. The germline gives CDR1 SGHAT, CDR2 FQNNGV. The CDR3 has 15 amino acids. CDR3 in DNA: TGTGCCAGCAGCTCGTCCGACAGGGGGAACACTGAAGCTTTCTTT. It yields the protein CASSSSDRGNTEAFF.

This clone was counted between two and nine times. The rearrangement joins TRBV5-5 to TRBJ2-7; D may be TRBD1 (6 bases). Germline lookup yields CDR1 SGHKS and CDR2 YYEKEE (reference sequence). This CDR3 has 15 residues. Between the trimmed V and J ends, which lost 3 bases and 0 bases, there was a span of 13 bases. In DNA, the CDR3 is TGTGCCAGCAGCTACCGGACAGCGGACTCCTACGAGCAGTACTTC. Its protein product is CASSYRTADSYEQYF.

This clone has a handful of counts. V gene TRBV10-3 combines with J gene TRBJ1-1; TRBD1 matches 7 bases. Germline V gene sequence: CDR1 ENHRY, CDR2 SYGVKD. The CDR3 is 13 residues long. V lost 4 bases to trimming and J lost 7 bases; unmatched junction nucleotides: 6. The CDR3 DNA sequence: TGTGCCATCAGTGGTTCAGGGGGAGGTGAAGCTTTCTTT. Its protein is CAISGSGGGEAFF.

The genes are TRBV27 and TRBJ2-7; D is possibly TRBD1 (5 bases). The CDR3 is 13 amino acids. V was cut by 2 bases and J by 5 bases, with 10 bases left in between. Per germline, CDR1 MNHEY and CDR2 SMNVEV (reference sequence). The CDR3 bases are TGTGCCAGCAGTTTAGTGACAGCTCACGAGCAGTACTTC. This codes for CASSLVTAHEQYF.

This chain connects TRBV9 to TRBJ1-1; D perhaps matches TRBD1 (5 bases). Germline loops: CDR1 SGDLS, CDR2 YYNGEE. V lost 0 bases and J lost 3, with 15 bases in between. The CDR3 sequence is 16 residues long. The CDR3 coding sequence is TGTGCCAGCAGCGTAGGATTAGGGGATAGCGACACTGAAGCTTTCTTT. This translates into CASSVGLGDSDTEAFF.

The genes are TRBV18 and TRBJ1-5; weak D call: TRBD1 (6 bases). This CDR3 spans 16 amino acids. CDR1 is KGHSH, CDR2 LQKENI, per germline. V lost 3 bases and J lost 6, with 18 bases in between. CDR3: CASSPGASGVGQPQHF. For the CDR3, the DNA is TGTGCCAGCTCACCGGGGGCATCGGGGGTCGGTCAGCCCCAGCATTTT.

The chain uses TRBV7-8 and TRBJ2-1, with a possible D match to TRBD2 (6 bases). The CDR3 extends over 15 amino acids. CDR1 SGHVS and CDR2 FQNEAQ come from the germline V gene. With 4 bases removed from V and 2 bases from J, the gap between germline ends came to 12 bases. The CDR3 DNA reads as TGTGCCAGCAGCTCGCTAGCGACCACCTACAATGAGCAGTTCTTC. Translation gives CASSSLATTYNEQFF.